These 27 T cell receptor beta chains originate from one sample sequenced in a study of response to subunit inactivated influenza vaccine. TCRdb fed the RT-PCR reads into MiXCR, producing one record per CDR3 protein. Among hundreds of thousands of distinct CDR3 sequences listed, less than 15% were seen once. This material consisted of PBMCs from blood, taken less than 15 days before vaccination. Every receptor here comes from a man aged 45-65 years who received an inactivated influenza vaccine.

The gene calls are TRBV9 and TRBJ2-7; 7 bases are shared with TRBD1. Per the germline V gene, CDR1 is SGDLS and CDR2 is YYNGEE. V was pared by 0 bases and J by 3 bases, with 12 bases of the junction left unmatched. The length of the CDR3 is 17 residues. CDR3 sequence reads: CASSVARSETGIYEQYF. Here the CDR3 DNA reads TGTGCCAGCAGCGTAGCACGCTCCGAGACAGGGATCTACGAGCAGTACTTC. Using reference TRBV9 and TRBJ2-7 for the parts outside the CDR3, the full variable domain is DSGVTQTPKHLITATGQRVTLRCSPRSGDLSVYWYQQSLDQGLQFLIQYYNGEERAKGNILERFSAQQFPDLHSELNLSSLELGDSALYFCASSVARSETGIYEQYFGPGTRLTVT.

DNA of the CDR3: TGCGCCAGCAGCCAGTACGCCGGGGACTCCTACGAGCAGTACTTC. This sequence encodes CASSQYAGDSYEQYF. The V gene is TRBV4-3, the J gene TRBJ2-7; possible D gene TRBD2, 5 bases. CDR3 length equals 15 residues. Germline CDR1 reads LGHNA; CDR2 reads YSLEER. V lost 3 bases and J 0 bases, leaving 12 bases between the germline ends.

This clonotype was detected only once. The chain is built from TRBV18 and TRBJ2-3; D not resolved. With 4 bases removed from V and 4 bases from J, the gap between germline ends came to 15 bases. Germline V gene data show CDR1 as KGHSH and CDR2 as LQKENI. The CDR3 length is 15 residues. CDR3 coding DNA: TGTGCCAGCTCACTGGACCAACCAGCAGCAGATACGCAGTATTTT. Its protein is CASSLDQPAADTQYF.

Written as DNA, the CDR3 is TGCGCCAGCAGCCAGACATTCGGGGGGTCGCGTTACAATGAGCAGTTCTTC. Translated: CASSQTFGGSRYNEQFF. V is TRBV4-1 and J is TRBJ2-1, with TRBD2 matching 7 bases. J gave up 4 bases and V 3 bases, and 12 bases lay outside the gene matches. The CDR3 contains 17 residues. The germline V gene has CDR1 MGHRA and CDR2 YSYEKL.

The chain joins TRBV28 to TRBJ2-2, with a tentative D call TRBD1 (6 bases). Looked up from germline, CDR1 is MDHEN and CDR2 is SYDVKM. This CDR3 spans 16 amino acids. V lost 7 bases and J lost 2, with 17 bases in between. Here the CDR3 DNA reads TGTGCCAGCACTTCGACCGGGACACTTAACACCGGGGAGCTGTTTTTT. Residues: CASTSTGTLNTGELFF.

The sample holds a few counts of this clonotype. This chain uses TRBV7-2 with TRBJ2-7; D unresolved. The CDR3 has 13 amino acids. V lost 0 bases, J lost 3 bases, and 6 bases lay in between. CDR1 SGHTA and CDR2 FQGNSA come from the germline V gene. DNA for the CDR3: TGTGCCAGCAGCTTAGCGATGGGCTACGAGCAGTACTTC. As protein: CASSLAMGYEQYF.

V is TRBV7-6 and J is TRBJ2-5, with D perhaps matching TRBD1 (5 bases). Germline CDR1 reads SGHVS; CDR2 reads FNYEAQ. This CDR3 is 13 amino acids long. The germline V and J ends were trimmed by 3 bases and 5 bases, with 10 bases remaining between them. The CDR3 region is CASSFGAVETQYF. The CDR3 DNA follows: TGTGCCAGCAGCTTTGGGGCGGTGGAGACCCAGTACTTC.

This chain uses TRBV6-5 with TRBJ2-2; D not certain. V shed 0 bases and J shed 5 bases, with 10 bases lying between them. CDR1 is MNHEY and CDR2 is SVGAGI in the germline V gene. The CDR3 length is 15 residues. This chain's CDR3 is CASSYSVFGTGELFF. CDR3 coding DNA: TGTGCCAGCAGTTACTCGGTTTTCGGGACCGGGGAGCTGTTTTTT.

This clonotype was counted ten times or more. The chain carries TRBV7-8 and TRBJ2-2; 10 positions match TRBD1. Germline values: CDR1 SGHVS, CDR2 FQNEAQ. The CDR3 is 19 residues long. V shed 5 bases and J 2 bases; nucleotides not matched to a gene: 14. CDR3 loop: CASSTRRDRGTGNTGELFF. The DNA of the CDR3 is TGTGCCAGCAGCACACGCCGGGACAGGGGCACTGGAAACACCGGGGAGCTGTTTTTT.

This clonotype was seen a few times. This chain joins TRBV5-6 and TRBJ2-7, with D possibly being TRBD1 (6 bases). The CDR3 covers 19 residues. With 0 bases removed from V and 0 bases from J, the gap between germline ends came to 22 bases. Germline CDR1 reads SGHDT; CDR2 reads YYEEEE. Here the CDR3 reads CASSLATGARQTTSYEQYF. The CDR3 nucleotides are TGTGCCAGCAGCTTGGCGACAGGTGCCAGGCAAACAACCTCCTACGAGCAGTACTTC.

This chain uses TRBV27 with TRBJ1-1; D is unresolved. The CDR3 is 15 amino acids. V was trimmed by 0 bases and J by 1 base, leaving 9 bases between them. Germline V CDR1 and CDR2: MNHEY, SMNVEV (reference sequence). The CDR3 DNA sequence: TGTGCCAGCAGTTTATCTTGGGGAACGAACACTGAAGCTTTCTTT. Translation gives CASSLSWGTNTEAFF.

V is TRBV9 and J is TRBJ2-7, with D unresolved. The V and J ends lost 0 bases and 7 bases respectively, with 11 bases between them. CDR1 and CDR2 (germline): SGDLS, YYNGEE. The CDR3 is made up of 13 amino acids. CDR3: CASSVGGYGEQYF. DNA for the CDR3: TGTGCCAGCAGCGTAGGAGGTTATGGGGAGCAGTACTTC.

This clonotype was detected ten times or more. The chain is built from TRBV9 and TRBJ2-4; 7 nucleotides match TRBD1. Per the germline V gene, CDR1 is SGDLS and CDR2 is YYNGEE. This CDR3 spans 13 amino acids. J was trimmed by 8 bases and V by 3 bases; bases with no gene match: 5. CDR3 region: CASSAGGGYIQYF. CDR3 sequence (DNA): TGTGCCAGCAGCGCAGGGGGTGGATACATTCAGTACTTC.

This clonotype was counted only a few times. This chain's CDR3 is CSVDRGGGGDTDTQYF. In DNA form, the CDR3 reads TGCAGCGTTGACAGGGGCGGCGGGGGGGACACAGATACGCAGTATTTT. V and J are TRBV29-1 and TRBJ2-3; 9 bases align to TRBD2. CDR1 SQVTM and CDR2 ANQGSEA come from the germline V gene. V gave up 3 bases and J gave up 2 bases; unmatched junction bases: 9. The CDR3 spans 16 residues.

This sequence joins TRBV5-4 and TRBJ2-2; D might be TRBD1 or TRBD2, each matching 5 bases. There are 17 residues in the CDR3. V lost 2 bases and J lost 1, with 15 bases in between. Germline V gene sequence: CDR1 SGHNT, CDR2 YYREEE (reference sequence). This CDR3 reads CASSFLPGRRNTGELFF. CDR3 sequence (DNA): TGTGCCAGCAGCTTTCTTCCGGGACGGAGGAACACCGGGGAGCTGTTTTTT.

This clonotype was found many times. The CDR3 DNA sequence: TGCAGCGTTGGAGGGAGGAGCACAGATACGCAGTATTTT. It specifies CSVGGRSTDTQYF. The rearrangement joins TRBV29-1 to TRBJ2-3; a weak D match, TRBD2 (6 bases). The CDR3 has 13 residues. V was pared by 4 bases and J by 0 bases, with 8 bases between. The germline V gene encodes CDR1 SQVTM and CDR2 ANQGSEA.

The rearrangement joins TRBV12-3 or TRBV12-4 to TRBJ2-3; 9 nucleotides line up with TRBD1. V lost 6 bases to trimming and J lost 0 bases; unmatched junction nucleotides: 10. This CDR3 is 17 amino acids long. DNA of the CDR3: TGTGCCAGCAGCTCGCCACAGGGGGCGGAAAGCACAGATACGCAGTATTTT. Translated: CASSSPQGAESTDTQYF.

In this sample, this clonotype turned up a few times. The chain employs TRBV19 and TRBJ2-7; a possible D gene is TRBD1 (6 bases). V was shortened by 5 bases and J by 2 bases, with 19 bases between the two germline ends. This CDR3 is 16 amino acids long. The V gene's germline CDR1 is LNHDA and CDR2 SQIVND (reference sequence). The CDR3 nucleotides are TGTGCCAGTAGTGCACCACCCGGGACAACCCCCTACGAGCAGTACTTC. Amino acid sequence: CASSAPPGTTPYEQYF.

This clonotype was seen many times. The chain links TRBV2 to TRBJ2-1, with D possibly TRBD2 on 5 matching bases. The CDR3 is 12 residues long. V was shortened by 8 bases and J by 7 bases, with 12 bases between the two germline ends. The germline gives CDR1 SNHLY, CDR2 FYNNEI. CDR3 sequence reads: CASVSLANEQFF. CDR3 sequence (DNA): TGTGCCAGCGTGTCCTTAGCGAATGAGCAGTTCTTC.

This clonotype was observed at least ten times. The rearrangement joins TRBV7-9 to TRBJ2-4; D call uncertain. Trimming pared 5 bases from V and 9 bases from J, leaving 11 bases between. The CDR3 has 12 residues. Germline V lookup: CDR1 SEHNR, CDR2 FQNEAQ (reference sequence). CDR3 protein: CASSPVQSIQYF. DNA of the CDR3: TGTGCCAGCAGCCCTGTACAGTCCATTCAGTACTTC. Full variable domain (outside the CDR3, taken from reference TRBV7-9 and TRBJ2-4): DTGVSQNPRHKITKRGQNVTFRCDPISEHNRLYWYRQTLGQGPEFLTYFQNEAQLEKSRLLSDRFSAERPKGSFSTLEIQRTEQGDSAMYLCASSPVQSIQYFGAGTRLSVL.

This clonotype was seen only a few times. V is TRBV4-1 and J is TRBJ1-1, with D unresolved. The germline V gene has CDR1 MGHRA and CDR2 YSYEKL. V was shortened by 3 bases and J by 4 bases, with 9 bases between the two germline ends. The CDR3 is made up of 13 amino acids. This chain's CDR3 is CASSHAGSTEAFF. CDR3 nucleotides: TGCGCCAGCAGCCACGCGGGGAGCACTGAAGCTTTCTTT.

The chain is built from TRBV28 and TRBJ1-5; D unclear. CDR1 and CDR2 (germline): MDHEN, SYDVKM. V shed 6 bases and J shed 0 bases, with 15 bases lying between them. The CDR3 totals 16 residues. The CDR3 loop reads CASSEIQVYSNQPQHF. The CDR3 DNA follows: TGTGCCAGCAGCGAGATACAAGTTTATAGCAATCAGCCCCAGCATTTT. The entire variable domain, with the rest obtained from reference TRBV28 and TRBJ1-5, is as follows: DVKVTQSSRYLVKRTGEKVFLECVQDMDHENMFWYRQDPGLGLRLIYFSYDVKMKEKGDIPEGYSVSREKKERFSLILESASTNQTSMYLCASSEIQVYSNQPQHFGDGTRLSIL.

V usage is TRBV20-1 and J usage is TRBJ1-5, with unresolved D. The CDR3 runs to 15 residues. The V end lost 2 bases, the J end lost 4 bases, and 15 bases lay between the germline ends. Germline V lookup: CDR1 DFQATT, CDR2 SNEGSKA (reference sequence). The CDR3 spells CSARLGSPFNQPQHF. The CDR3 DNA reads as TGCAGTGCTAGACTGGGATCGCCCTTTAATCAGCCCCAGCATTTT.

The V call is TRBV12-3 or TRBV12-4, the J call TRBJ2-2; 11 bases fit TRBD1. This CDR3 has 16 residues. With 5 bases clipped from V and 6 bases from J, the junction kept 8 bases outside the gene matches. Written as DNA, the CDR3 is TGTGCCAGCAGTAAAGGACAGGGGGCAGGAGCCGGGGAGCTGTTTTTT. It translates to CASSKGQGAGAGELFF.

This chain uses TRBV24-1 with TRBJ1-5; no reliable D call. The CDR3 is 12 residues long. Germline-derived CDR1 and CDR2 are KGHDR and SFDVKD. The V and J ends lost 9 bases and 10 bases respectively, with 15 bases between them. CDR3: CATPVRQGPQHF. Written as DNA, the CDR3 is TGTGCCACCCCCGTGAGGCAAGGTCCCCAGCATTTT.

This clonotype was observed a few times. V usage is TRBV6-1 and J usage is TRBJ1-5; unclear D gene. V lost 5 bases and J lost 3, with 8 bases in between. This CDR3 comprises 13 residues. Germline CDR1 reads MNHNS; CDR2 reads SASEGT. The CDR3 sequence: CASSREYNQPQHF. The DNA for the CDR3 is TGTGCCAGCAGTAGGGAATACAATCAGCCCCAGCATTTT.

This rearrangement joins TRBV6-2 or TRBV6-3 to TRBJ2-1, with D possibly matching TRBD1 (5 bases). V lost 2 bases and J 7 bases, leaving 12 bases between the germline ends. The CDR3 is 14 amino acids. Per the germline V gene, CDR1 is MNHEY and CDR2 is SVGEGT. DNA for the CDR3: TGTGCCAGCAGTTACGGGGCCGAGGTTAATGAGCAGTTCTTC. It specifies CASSYGAEVNEQFF.